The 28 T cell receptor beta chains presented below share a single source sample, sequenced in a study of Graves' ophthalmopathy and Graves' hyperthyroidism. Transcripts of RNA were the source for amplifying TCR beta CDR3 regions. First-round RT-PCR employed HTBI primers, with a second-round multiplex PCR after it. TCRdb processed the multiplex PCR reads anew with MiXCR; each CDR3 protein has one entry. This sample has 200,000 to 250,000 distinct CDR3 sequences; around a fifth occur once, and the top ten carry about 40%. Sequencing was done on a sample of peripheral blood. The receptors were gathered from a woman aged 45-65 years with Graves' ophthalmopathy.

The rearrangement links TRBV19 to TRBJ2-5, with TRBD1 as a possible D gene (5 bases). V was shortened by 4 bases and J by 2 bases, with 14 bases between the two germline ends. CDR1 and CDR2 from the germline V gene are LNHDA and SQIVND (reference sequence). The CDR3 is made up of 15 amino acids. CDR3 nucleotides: TGTGCCAGTAGTACCCGACAGAATAGTCAAGAGACCCAGTACTTC. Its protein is CASSTRQNSQETQYF.

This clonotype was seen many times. CDR3 loop: CASSLMAGTNSPLHF. DNA for the CDR3: TGTGCCAGCAGCTTAATGGCAGGGACTAATTCACCCCTCCACTTT. J is TRBJ1-6 and V is TRBV7-2; tentative D call: TRBD1 (5 bases). Trimming took 2 bases from V and 6 from J, leaving 11 bases between them. The length of the CDR3 is 15 residues. CDR1 and CDR2 from the germline V gene are SGHTA and FQGNSA.

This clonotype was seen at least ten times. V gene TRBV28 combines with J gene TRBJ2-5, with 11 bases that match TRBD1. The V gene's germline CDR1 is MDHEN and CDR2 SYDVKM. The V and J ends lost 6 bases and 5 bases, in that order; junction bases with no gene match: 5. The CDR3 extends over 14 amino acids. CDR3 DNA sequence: TGTGCCAGCAGCAAGGACAGGGGGCCGGAGACCCAGTACTTC. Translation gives CASSKDRGPETQYF.

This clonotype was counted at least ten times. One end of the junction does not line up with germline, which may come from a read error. In DNA form, the CDR3 reads TGTGCCACCGCAGGGTATTATGGCCACACCTTC. This translates into CATAGYYGHTF. The rearrangement uses TRBV6-1 and TRBJ1-2; maybe TRBD1 (5 bases). There are 11 residues in the CDR3. CDR1 and CDR2 (germline): MNHNS, SASEGT.

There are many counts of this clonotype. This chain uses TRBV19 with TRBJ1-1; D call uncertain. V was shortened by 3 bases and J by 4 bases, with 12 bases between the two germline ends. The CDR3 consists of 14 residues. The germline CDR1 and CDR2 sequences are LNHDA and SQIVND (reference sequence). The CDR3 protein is CASSILTPTTEAFF. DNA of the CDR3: TGTGCCAGTAGTATTTTGACACCGACCACTGAAGCTTTCTTT.

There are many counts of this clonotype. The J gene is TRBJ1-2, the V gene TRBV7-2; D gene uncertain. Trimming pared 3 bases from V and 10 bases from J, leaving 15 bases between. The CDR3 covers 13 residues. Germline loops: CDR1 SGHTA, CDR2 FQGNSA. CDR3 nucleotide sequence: TGTGCCAGCAGCTTCCCCGGCAGTCGCGACTACACCTTC. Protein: CASSFPGSRDYTF.

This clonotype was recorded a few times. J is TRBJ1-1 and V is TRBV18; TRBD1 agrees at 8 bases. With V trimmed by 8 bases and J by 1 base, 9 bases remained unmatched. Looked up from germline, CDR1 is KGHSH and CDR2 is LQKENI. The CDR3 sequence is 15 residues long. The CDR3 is CASRTGLRENTEAFF. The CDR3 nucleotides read TGTGCCAGCAGGACAGGGCTTAGGGAGAACACTGAAGCTTTCTTT.

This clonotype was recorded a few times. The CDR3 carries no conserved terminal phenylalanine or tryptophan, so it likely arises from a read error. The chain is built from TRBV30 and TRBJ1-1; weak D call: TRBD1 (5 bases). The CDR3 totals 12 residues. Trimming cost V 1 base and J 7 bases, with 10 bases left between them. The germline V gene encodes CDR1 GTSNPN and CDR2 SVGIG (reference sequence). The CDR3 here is CAWSGGVVEAFL. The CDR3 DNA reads TGTGCCTGGAGTGGAGGGGTTGTTGAAGCTTTCCTT.

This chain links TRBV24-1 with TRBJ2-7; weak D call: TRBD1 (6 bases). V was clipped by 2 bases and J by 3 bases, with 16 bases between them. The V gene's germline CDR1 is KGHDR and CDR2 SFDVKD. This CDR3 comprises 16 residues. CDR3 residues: CATSDSGDKNFYEQYF. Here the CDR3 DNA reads TGTGCCACCAGTGATTCAGGGGACAAGAACTTCTACGAGCAGTACTTC.

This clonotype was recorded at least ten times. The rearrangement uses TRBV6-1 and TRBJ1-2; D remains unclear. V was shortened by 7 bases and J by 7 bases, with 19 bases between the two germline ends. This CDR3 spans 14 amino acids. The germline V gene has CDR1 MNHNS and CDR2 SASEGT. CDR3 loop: CASMGSGRPSGYTF. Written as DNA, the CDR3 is TGTGCCAGCATGGGTTCCGGGCGGCCTAGTGGCTACACCTTC.

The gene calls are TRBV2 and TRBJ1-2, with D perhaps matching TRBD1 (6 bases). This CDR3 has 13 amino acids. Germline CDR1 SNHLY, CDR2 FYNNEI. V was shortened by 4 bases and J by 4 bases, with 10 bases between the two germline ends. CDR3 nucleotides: TGTGCCAGCAGTGCTTGGGGGCTCTATGGCTACACCTTC. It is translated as CASSAWGLYGYTF.

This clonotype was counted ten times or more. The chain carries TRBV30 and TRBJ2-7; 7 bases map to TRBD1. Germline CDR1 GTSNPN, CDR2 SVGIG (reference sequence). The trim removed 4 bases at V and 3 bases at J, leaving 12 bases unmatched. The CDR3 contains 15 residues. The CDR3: CAWTPPGQRFYEQYF. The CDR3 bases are TGTGCCTGGACTCCCCCGGGACAGCGTTTCTACGAGCAGTACTTC. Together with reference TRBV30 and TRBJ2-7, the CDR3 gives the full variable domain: SQTIHQWPATLVQPVGSPLSLECTVEGTSNPNLYWYRQAAGRGLQLLFYSVGIGQISSEVPQNLSASRPQDRQFILSSKKLLLSDSGFYLCAWTPPGQRFYEQYFGPGTRLTVT.

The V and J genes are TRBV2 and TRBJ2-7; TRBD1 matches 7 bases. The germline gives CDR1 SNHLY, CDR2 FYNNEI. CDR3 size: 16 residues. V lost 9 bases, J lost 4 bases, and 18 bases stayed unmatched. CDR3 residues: CARSRPSGTASYEQYF. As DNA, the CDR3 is TGTGCCAGAAGCAGGCCCTCTGGGACAGCCTCTTACGAGCAGTACTTC. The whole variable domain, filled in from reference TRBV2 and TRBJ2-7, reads EPEVTQTPSHQVTQMGQEVILRCVPISNHLYFYWYRQILGQKVEFLVSFYNNEISEKSEIFDDQFSVERPDGSNFTLKIRSTKLEDSAMYFCARSRPSGTASYEQYFGPGTRLTVT.

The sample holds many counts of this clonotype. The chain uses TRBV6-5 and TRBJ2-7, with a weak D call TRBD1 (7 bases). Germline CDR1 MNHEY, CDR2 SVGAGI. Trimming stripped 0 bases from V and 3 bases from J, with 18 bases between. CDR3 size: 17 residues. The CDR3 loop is CASSYSERAGGGYEQYF. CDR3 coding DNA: TGTGCCAGCAGTTACTCGGAGCGTGCAGGGGGAGGCTACGAGCAGTACTTC.

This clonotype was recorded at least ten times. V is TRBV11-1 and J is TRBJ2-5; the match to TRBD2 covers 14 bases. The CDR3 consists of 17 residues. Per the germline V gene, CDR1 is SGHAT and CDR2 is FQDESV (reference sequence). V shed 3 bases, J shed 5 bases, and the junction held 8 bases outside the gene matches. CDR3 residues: CASSLIGTSGRVETQYF. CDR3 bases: TGTGCCAGCAGCTTGATCGGGACTAGCGGGAGAGTGGAGACCCAGTACTTC.

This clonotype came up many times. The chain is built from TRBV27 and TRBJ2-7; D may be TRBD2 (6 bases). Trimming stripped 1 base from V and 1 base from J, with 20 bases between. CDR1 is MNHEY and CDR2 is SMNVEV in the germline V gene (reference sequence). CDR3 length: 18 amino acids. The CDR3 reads CASSLFPGAGVSSYEQYF. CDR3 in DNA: TGTGCCAGCAGTTTATTTCCGGGAGCAGGCGTCTCGTCCTACGAGCAGTACTTC.

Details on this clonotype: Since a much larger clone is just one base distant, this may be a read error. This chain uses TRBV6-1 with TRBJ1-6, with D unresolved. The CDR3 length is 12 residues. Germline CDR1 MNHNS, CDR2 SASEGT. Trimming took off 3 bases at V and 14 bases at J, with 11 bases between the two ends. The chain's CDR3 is CASSEGGPSLHF. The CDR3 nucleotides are TGTGCCAGCAGTGAGGGAGGTCCATCCCTCCACTTT.

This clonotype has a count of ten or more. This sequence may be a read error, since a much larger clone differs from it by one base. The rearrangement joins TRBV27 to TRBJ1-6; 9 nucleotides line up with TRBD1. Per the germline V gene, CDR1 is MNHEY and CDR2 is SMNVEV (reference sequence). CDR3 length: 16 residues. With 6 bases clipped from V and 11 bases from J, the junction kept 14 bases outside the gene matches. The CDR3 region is CASRRGSGTGNPPLHF. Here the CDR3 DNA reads TGTGCCAGCAGGAGAGGTTCGGGGACAGGGAATCCACCCCTCCACTTT.

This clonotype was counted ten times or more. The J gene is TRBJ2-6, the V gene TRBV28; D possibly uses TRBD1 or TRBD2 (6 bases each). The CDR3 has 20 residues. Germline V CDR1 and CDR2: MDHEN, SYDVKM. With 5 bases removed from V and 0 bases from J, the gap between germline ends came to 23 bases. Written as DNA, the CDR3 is TGTGCCAGCAGTCCCCAACATTGGGGGCTAGCGAGCTCTGGGGCCAACGTCCTGACTTTC. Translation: CASSPQHWGLASSGANVLTF.

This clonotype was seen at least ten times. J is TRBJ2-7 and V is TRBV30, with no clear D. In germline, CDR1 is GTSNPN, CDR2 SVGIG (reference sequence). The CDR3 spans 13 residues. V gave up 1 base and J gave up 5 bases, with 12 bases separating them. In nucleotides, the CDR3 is TGTGCCTGGAGTGATAGGACGGAAGACGAGCAGTACTTC. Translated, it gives CAWSDRTEDEQYF.

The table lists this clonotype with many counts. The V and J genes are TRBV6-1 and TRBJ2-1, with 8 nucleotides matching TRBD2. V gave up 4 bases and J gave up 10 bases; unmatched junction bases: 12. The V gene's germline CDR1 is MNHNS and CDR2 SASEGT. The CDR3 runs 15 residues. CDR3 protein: CASSAGGAWGVEQFF. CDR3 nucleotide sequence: TGTGCCAGCAGTGCCGGGGGGGCTTGGGGAGTAGAGCAGTTCTTC.

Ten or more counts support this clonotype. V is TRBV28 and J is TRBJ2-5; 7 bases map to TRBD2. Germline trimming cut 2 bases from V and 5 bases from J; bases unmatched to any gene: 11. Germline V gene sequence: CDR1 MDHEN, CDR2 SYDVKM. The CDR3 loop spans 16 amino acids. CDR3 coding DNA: TGTGCCAGCAGTTTACGACTAGCTTTGAGCATGGAGACCCAGTACTTC. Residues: CASSLRLALSMETQYF.

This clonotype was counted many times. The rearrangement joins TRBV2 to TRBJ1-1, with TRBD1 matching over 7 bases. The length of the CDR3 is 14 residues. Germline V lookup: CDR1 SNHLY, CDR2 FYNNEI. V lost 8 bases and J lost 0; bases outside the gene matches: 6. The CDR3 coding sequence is TGTGCCAGCGCCGACAGGGTAATGAACACTGAAGCTTTCTTT. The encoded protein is CASADRVMNTEAFF. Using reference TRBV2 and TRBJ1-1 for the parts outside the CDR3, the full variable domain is EPEVTQTPSHQVTQMGQEVILRCVPISNHLYFYWYRQILGQKVEFLVSFYNNEISEKSEIFDDQFSVERPDGSNFTLKIRSTKLEDSAMYFCASADRVMNTEAFFGQGTRLTVV.

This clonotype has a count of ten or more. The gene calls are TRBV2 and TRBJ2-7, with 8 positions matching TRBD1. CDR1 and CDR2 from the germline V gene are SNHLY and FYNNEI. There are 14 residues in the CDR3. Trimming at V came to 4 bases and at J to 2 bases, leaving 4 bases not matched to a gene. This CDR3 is CASSVARGPYEQYF. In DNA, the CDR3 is TGTGCCAGCAGTGTCGCCAGGGGGCCCTACGAGCAGTACTTC.

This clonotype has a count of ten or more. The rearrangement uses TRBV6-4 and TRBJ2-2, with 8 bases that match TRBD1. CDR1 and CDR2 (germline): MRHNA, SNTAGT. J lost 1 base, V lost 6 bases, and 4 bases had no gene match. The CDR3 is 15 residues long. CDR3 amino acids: CASSPQGVNTGELFF. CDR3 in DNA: TGTGCCAGCAGCCCACAGGGGGTGAACACCGGGGAGCTGTTTTTT.

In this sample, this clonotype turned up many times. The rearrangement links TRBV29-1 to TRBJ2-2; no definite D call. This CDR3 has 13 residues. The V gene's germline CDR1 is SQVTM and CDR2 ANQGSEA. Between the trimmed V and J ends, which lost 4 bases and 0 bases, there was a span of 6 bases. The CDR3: CSVGIPNTGELFF. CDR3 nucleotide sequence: TGCAGCGTTGGCATACCGAACACCGGGGAGCTGTTTTTT.

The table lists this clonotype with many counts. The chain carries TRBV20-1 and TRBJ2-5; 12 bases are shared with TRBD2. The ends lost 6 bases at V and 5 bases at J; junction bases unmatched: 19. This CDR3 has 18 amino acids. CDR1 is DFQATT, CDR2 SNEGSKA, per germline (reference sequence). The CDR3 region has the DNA TGCAGTGCCAACTCGGGCCTAGCGGGAGGGCATCATACGGAGACCCAGTACTTC. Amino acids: CSANSGLAGGHHTETQYF.

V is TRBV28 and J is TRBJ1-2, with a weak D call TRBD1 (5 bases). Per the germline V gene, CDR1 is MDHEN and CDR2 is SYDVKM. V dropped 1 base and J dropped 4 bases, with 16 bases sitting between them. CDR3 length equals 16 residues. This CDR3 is CASSLSGLGRFYGYTF. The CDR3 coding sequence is TGTGCCAGCAGTTTATCTGGATTGGGACGATTCTATGGCTACACCTTC.